The source of this T cell receptor (beta chain) is a study of technical replicates of blood from several donors. Here immunoSEQ multiplex PCR was the method, and the copy in TCRdb shows in-frame clones only, minus some. Seen here are tens of thousands of clones, 90% to 98% observed once, and the top ten hold about 0.2%. CDR1 MDHEN and CDR2 SYDVKM come from the germline V gene. The CDR3 sequence is 20 residues long. V lost 5 bases to trimming and J lost 6 bases; unmatched junction nucleotides: 23. J is TRBJ2-3 and V is TRBV28, with TRBD2 matching 10 bases. The sequence derives from a human donor in good health. Sequencing was done on a sample of T cells isolated from PBMCs. CDR3 bases: TGTGCCAGCAGTACCTGCTATAGAACGTCGGCTAGCGGGAGTGGGGATACGCAGTATTTT. As protein: CASSTCYRTSASGSGDTQYF.